Following are 26 T cell receptor beta chains from one sample sequenced in a study of Graves' ophthalmopathy and Graves' hyperthyroidism. RNA transcripts provided the template for amplifying TCR beta CDR3 regions. The authors performed first-round RT-PCR with HTBI primers and then a second-round multiplex PCR. TCRdb ran MiXCR on the multiplex PCR reads and lists one entry per CDR3 protein. This sample has approximately 700,000 distinct CDR3 sequences, with 35% to 50% found just once. The sequencing input was peripheral blood. These TCRs come from an adult man with Graves' ophthalmopathy.

The sample holds one count of this clonotype. CDR3 protein: CASTQTRGNTIYF. Here the CDR3 DNA reads TGTGCCAGCACCCAGACACGGGGAAACACCATATATTTT. V gene TRBV2 combines with J gene TRBJ1-3; D gene uncertain. Trimming took 7 bases from V and 4 from J, leaving 11 bases between them. This CDR3 region has 13 residues. In germline, CDR1 is SNHLY, CDR2 FYNNEI.

This clonotype was counted between two and nine times. The CDR3 nucleotides are TGTGCCAGCAGTCGAACTAGCGGGAGCACCGGGGAGCTGTTTTTT. Its translation: CASSRTSGSTGELFF. The rearrangement uses TRBV7-2 and TRBJ2-2, with TRBD2 matching 11 bases. V lost 6 bases, J lost 4 bases, and 4 bases stayed unmatched. This CDR3 contains 15 residues. Germline V CDR1 and CDR2: SGHTA, FQGNSA.

V is TRBV2 and J is TRBJ1-2; maybe TRBD1 (5 bases). CDR3 length: 15 amino acids. V was trimmed by 4 bases and J by 3 bases, leaving 15 bases between them. Germline CDR1 SNHLY, CDR2 FYNNEI. The CDR3 DNA is TGTGCCAGCAGTGCTTCCGCCGGGACTGACTATGGCTACACCTTC. Translation gives CASSASAGTDYGYTF.

This clonotype was recorded at least ten times. The chain employs TRBV10-3 and TRBJ2-7; 11 nucleotides line up with TRBD2. V shed 5 bases, J shed 2 bases, and the junction held 2 bases outside the gene matches. The CDR3 has 14 amino acids. Germline V gene lookup returns CDR1 ENHRY and CDR2 SYGVKD. CDR3 loop: CAISTSGGTYEQYF. CDR3 nucleotide sequence: TGTGCCATCAGTACTAGCGGGGGAACCTACGAGCAGTACTTC.

This clonotype was counted many times. The chain is built from TRBV7-9 and TRBJ1-4, with D tentatively TRBD1 (5 bases). Between the trimmed V and J ends, which lost 5 bases and 0 bases, there was a span of 16 bases. Germline lookup yields CDR1 SEHNR and CDR2 FQNEAQ (reference sequence). The CDR3 totals 17 residues. This chain's CDR3 is CASSHLPGLSTNEKLFF. The CDR3 DNA follows: TGTGCCAGCAGCCACCTCCCGGGGCTTTCAACTAATGAAAAACTGTTTTTT. The full variable domain, in which reference TRBV7-9 and TRBJ1-4 provide the parts outside the CDR3, is DTGVSQNPRHKITKRGQNVTFRCDPISEHNRLYWYRQTLGQGPEFLTYFQNEAQLEKSRLLSDRFSAERPKGSFSTLEIQRTEQGDSAMYLCASSHLPGLSTNEKLFFGSGTQLSVL.

In regard to this clonotype: A clone one base away is much larger, so this may be a read error. The chain links TRBV19 to TRBJ1-5, with D tentatively TRBD1 (5 bases). Germline-derived CDR1 and CDR2 are LNHDA and SQIVND (reference sequence). The CDR3 has 13 residues. The CDR3 sequence: CDKREGENQPQHF. DNA of the CDR3: TGTGACAAAAGGGAAGGGGAAAATCAGCCCCAGCATTTT.

This chain connects TRBV20-1 to TRBJ1-5; no reliable D call. V lost 0 bases, J lost 3 bases, and 12 bases lay in between. The V gene's germline CDR1 is DFQATT and CDR2 SNEGSKA (reference sequence). This CDR3 comprises 15 residues. CDR3 in DNA: TGCAGTGCTAGAGATCGTGGAGGTTACAATCAGCCCCAGCATTTT. It encodes CSARDRGGYNQPQHF.

The rearrangement links TRBV24-1 to TRBJ2-5; no reliable D call. The J call may not be correct, given that the DNA end is closer to TRBJ2-1. The CDR3 spans 15 residues. Germline-derived CDR1 and CDR2 are KGHDR and SFDVKD. The CDR3 coding sequence is TGTGCCACCAGTGAACACCGCGTATCCTACAATGAGCAGTTCTTC. Translating gives CATSEHRVSYNEQFF.

V is TRBV19 and J is TRBJ2-5; unclear D gene. V gave up 6 bases and J gave up 3 bases, with 11 bases separating them. In germline, CDR1 is LNHDA, CDR2 SQIVND (reference sequence). The CDR3 runs 13 residues. The CDR3 loop is CASSPTDKETQYF. For the CDR3, the DNA is TGTGCCAGTAGCCCTACAGACAAAGAGACCCAGTACTTC.

The chain uses TRBV2 and TRBJ1-2; TRBD1 aligns across 9 bases. V dropped 7 bases and J dropped 7; count of bases not matched to a gene: 7. The CDR3 covers 13 residues. CDR1 and CDR2 from the germline V gene are SNHLY and FYNNEI. This chain's CDR3 is CASKERTGVGYTF. CDR3 bases: TGTGCCAGCAAGGAGCGGACAGGGGTTGGCTACACCTTC.

This clonotype was recorded at least ten times. Here the CDR3 reads CASSDSSGNHYGYTF. The CDR3, as DNA: TGTGCCAGCAGTGACTCTTCAGGGAACCACTATGGCTACACCTTC. This chain connects TRBV6-4 to TRBJ1-2, with D tentatively TRBD1 (5 bases). Germline V lookup: CDR1 MRHNA, CDR2 SNTAGT. This CDR3 has 15 amino acids. V shed 0 bases and J shed 3 bases, with 11 bases lying between them.

This clonotype was seen a few times. The chain employs TRBV5-8 and TRBJ2-7; TRBD1 agrees at 7 bases. The germline gives CDR1 SGHTS, CDR2 YDEGEE. This CDR3 is 13 amino acids long. J gave up 5 bases and V 4 bases, and 6 bases lay outside the gene matches. The CDR3 spells CASSPQGENEQYF. The CDR3 bases are TGTGCCAGCAGCCCGCAGGGGGAGAACGAGCAGTACTTC.

Many counts were recorded for this clonotype. CDR3: CASSQGWRLSNEKLFF. DNA of the CDR3: TGCGCCAGCAGCCAAGGGTGGAGACTGAGTAATGAAAAACTGTTTTTT. The rearrangement links TRBV4-1 to TRBJ1-4; D gene uncertain. The CDR3 has 16 residues. Germline V gene data show CDR1 as MGHRA and CDR2 as YSYEKL. V gave up 1 base and J gave up 4 bases, with 13 bases separating them.

The rearrangement joins TRBV11-2 to TRBJ2-3; D unclear. V was cut by 3 bases and J by 1 base, with 11 bases left in between. Per the germline V gene, CDR1 is SGHAT and CDR2 is FQNNGV. The CDR3 has 15 residues. The CDR3 protein is CASSFTRQGTDTQYF. The CDR3 region has the DNA TGTGCCAGCAGCTTCACCCGGCAGGGCACAGATACGCAGTATTTT.

This clonotype was counted a few times. The chain's CDR3 is CSVRQGGEQFF. The CDR3 bases are TGCAGCGTTCGACAGGGAGGTGAGCAGTTCTTC. This rearrangement joins TRBV29-1 to TRBJ2-1; a weak D match, TRBD1 (7 bases). Trimming took 5 bases from V and 9 from J, leaving 11 bases between them. From germline, CDR1 is SQVTM and CDR2 ANQGSEA. The CDR3 runs to 11 residues.

This clonotype was counted many times. The genes are TRBV7-9 and TRBJ1-1; D unresolved. Trimming took 5 bases from V and 6 from J, leaving 7 bases between them. Germline V gives CDR1 SEHNR, CDR2 FQNEAQ (reference sequence). CDR3 size: 11 residues. CDR3 coding DNA: TGTGCCAGCAGCCGACTCGCTGAAGCTTTCTTT. Amino acid sequence: CASSRLAEAFF. Based on the CDR3 plus reference TRBV7-9 and TRBJ1-1, the full variable domain is DTGVSQNPRHKITKRGQNVTFRCDPISEHNRLYWYRQTLGQGPEFLTYFQNEAQLEKSRLLSDRFSAERPKGSFSTLEIQRTEQGDSAMYLCASSRLAEAFFGQGTRLTVV.

The gene calls are TRBV15 and TRBJ2-5; 13 bases line up with TRBD2. Trimming at V came to 1 base and at J to 4 bases, leaving 12 bases not matched to a gene. The length of the CDR3 is 19 residues. In germline, CDR1 is LNHNV, CDR2 YYDKDF (reference sequence). The CDR3 reads CATSRGPTSGGGHGETQYF. The CDR3 nucleotides are TGTGCCACCAGCAGAGGCCCTACTAGCGGGGGGGGACACGGAGAGACCCAGTACTTC. The whole variable domain, filled in from reference TRBV15 and TRBJ2-5, reads DAMVIQNPRYQVTQFGKPVTLSCSQTLNHNVMYWYQQKSSQAPKLLFHYYDKDFNNEADTPDNFQSRRPNTSFCFLDIRSPGLGDTAMYLCATSRGPTSGGGHGETQYFGPGTRLLVL.

This clonotype appeared many times. This chain joins TRBV9 and TRBJ1-1; D remains unclear. Per the germline V gene, CDR1 is SGDLS and CDR2 is YYNGEE. The CDR3 is made up of 14 amino acids. V shed 0 bases and J shed 5 bases, with 11 bases lying between them. The CDR3: CASSVVDRGTEAFF. CDR3 in DNA: TGTGCCAGCAGCGTAGTGGACCGGGGTACTGAAGCTTTCTTT.

The genes are TRBV7-9 and TRBJ1-1, with D possibly being TRBD1 (5 bases). CDR1 is SEHNR, CDR2 FQNEAQ, per germline (reference sequence). The CDR3 has 16 amino acids. Trimming cost V 4 bases and J 1 base, with 16 bases left between them. CDR3 DNA: TGTGCCAGCAGCTCCCACCCGATGCAGGGGAACACTGAAGCTTTCTTT. Amino acid sequence: CASSSHPMQGNTEAFF.

Of note for this clonotype: Compared with germline, one end of the junction differs, possibly owing to a read error. The rearrangement links TRBV7-9 to TRBJ2-2, with a weak D call TRBD2 (6 bases). This CDR3 has 15 amino acids. The germline V gene has CDR1 SEHNR and CDR2 FQNEAQ (reference sequence). The CDR3: CASSSGLTNTRELFF. The CDR3 DNA sequence: TGTGCCAGCAGCTCGGGACTCACAAACACCAGGGAGCTGTTTTTT.

The chain carries TRBV10-3 and TRBJ1-4; 10 bases are shared with TRBD1. Trimming removed 6 bases from V and 0 bases from J; junction bases left unmatched: 16. This CDR3 is built from 20 residues. CDR1 and CDR2 from the germline V gene are ENHRY and SYGVKD. The CDR3: CAISDWDRGRRSATNEKLFF. CDR3 nucleotides: TGTGCCATCAGCGACTGGGACAGGGGTCGAAGGTCCGCAACTAATGAAAAACTGTTTTTT.

V and J are TRBV29-1 and TRBJ1-2; D is perhaps TRBD1 (5 bases). Germline V gene lookup returns CDR1 SQVTM and CDR2 ANQGSEA. The CDR3 is 12 residues long. V gave up 6 bases and J gave up 5 bases, with 13 bases separating them. CDR3 DNA sequence: TGCAGCGTGCGACGACAGAGTTATGGCTACACCTTC. Amino acids: CSVRRQSYGYTF.

In its sample, this clonotype was seen many times. The V gene is TRBV19, the J gene TRBJ1-5, with D possibly matching TRBD1 (5 bases). The CDR3 runs to 15 residues. Germline V gives CDR1 LNHDA, CDR2 SQIVND (reference sequence). The V end lost 4 bases, the J end lost 0 bases, and 10 bases lay between the germline ends. The CDR3 DNA is TGTGCCAGTAGTAAAACAGGTGGTAGCAATCAGCCCCAGCATTTT. This codes for CASSKTGGSNQPQHF.

This chain links TRBV12-5 with TRBJ1-5; no clear D. CDR3 length: 13 amino acids. Trimming stripped 3 bases from V and 4 bases from J, with 7 bases between. Germline CDR1 reads LGHNT; CDR2 reads FRNRAP. The CDR3 loop is CASGFEENQPQHF. As DNA, the CDR3 is TGTGCTAGTGGTTTCGAGGAGAATCAGCCCCAGCATTTT.

This clonotype has just a few counts. The genes are TRBV4-1 and TRBJ1-2; no clear D. This CDR3 region has 14 residues. The V end was cut by 0 bases, the J end by 7 bases, with 12 bases between. Germline loops: CDR1 MGHRA, CDR2 YSYEKL. This CDR3 is CASSQDIAIFGYTF. CDR3 in DNA: TGCGCCAGCAGCCAAGATATAGCTATTTTTGGCTACACCTTC.

This clonotype was seen at least ten times. This sequence joins TRBV19 and TRBJ1-4; D is perhaps TRBD1 (6 bases). CDR1 LNHDA and CDR2 SQIVND come from the germline V gene (reference sequence). The CDR3 runs 15 residues. The V end lost 7 bases, the J end lost 5 bases, and 17 bases lay between the germline ends. CDR3 residues: CASKVGLDSNEKLFF. The CDR3 nucleotides read TGTGCCAGTAAAGTGGGCCTGGACAGCAATGAAAAACTGTTTTTT.